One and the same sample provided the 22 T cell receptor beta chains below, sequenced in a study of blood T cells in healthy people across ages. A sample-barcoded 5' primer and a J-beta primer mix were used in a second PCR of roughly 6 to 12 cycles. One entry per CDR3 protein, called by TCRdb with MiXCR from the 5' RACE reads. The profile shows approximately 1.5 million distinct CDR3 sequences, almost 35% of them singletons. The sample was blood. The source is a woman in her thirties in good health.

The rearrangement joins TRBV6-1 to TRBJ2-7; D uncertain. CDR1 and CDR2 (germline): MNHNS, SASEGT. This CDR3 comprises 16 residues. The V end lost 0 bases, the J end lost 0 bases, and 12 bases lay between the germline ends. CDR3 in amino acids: CASSEAVGRSSYEQYF. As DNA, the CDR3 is TGTGCCAGCAGTGAAGCGGTCGGCAGGAGCTCCTACGAGCAGTACTTC.

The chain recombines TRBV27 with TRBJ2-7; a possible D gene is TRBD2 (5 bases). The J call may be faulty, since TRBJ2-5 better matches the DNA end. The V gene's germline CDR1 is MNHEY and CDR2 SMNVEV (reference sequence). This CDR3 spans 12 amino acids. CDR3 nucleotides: TGTGCCGGCGGGCACGGGCAAGAGACCCAGTACTTC. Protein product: CAGGHGQETQYF.

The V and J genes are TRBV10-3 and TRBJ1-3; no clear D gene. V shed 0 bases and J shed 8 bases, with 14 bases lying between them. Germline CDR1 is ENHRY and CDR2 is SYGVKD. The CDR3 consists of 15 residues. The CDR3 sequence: CAISESMGIGHTIYF. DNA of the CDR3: TGTGCCATCAGTGAGTCGATGGGAATCGGACACACCATATATTTT.

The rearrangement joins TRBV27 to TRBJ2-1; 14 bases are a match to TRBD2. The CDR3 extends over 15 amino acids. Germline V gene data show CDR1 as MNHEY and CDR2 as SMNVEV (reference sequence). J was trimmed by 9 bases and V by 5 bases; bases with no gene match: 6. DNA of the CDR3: TGTGCCAGCAGTCACGGGACTAGCGGGAGTGCTGAGCAGTTCTTC. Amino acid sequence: CASSHGTSGSAEQFF.

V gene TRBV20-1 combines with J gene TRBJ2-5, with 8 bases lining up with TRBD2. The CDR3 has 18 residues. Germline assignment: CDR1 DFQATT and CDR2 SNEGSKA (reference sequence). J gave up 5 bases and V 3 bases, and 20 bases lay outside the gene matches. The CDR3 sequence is CSASPPMGTGGPIETQYF. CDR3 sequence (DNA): TGCAGTGCTAGTCCTCCCATGGGGACGGGGGGGCCTATCGAGACCCAGTACTTC.

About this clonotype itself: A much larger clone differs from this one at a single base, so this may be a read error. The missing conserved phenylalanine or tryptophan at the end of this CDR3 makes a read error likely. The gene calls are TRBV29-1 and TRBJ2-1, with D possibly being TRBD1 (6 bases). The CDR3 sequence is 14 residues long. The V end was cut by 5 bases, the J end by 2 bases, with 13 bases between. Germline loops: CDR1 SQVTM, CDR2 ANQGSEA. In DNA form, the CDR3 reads TGCAGCGTTCTGATTGGGACAACCTACAATGAGCAGTTCCTC. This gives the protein CSVLIGTTYNEQFL.

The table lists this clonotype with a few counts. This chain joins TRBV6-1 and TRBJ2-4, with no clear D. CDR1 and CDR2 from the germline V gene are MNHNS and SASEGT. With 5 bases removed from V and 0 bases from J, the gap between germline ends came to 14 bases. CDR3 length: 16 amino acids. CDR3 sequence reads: CASSPVGGLAKNIQYF. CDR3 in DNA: TGTGCCAGCAGTCCAGTCGGTGGGTTAGCCAAAAACATTCAGTACTTC.

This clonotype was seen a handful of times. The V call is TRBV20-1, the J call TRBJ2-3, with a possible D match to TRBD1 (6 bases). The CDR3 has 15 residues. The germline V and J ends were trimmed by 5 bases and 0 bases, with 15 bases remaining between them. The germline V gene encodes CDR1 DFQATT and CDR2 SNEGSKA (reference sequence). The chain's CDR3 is CSAPHPGQSTDTQYF. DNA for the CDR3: TGCAGTGCTCCCCACCCCGGACAGAGCACAGATACGCAGTATTTT.

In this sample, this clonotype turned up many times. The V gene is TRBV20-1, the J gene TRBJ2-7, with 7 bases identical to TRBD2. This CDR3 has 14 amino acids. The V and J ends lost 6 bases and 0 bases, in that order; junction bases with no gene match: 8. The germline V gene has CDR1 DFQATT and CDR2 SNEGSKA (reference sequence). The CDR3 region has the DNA TGCAGTGCCAATCTAGCGGTGAACTCCTACGAGCAGTACTTC. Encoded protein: CSANLAVNSYEQYF.

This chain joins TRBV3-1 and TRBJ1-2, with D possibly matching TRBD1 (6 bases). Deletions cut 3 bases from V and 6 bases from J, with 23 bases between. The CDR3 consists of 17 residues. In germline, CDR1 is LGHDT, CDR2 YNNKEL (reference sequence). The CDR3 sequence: CASSHPAGQGKKDGYTF. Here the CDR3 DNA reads TGTGCCAGCAGCCACCCGGCGGGGCAGGGGAAAAAAGATGGCTACACCTTC.

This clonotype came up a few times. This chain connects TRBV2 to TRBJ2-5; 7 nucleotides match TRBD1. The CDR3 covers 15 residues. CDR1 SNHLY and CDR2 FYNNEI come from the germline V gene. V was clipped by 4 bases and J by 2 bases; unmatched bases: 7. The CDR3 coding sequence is TGTGCCAGCAGTGCTCAGACAGGGATTCAAGAGACCCAGTACTTC. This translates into CASSAQTGIQETQYF.

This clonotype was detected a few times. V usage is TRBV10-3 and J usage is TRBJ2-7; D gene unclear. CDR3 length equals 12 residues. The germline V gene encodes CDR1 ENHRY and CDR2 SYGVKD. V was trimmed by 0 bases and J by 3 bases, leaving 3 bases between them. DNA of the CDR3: TGTGCCATCAGTGAGTCTGTCTACGAGCAGTACTTC. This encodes CAISESVYEQYF.

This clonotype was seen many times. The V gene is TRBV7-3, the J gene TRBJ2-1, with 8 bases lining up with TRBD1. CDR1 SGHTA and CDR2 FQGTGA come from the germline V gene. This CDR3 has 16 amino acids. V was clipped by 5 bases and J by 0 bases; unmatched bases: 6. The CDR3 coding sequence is TGTGCCAGCAGCCCCGGGACAGGTAGCTCCTACAATGAGCAGTTCTTC. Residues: CASSPGTGSSYNEQFF.

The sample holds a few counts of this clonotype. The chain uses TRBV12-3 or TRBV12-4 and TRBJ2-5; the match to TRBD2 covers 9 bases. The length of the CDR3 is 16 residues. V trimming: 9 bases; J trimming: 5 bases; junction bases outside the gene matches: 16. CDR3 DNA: TGTGCCAGTAGAGAGGGTAGCGGGAGCCTCCGGGAGACCCAGTACTTC. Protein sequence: CASREGSGSLRETQYF.

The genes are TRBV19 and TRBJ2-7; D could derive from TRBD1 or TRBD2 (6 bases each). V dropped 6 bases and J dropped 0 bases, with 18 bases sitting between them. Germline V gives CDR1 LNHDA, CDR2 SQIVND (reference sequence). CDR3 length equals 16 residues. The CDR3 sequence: CASRHRDGGPSYEQYF. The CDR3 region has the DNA TGTGCCAGTAGACACAGGGACGGGGGCCCCTCCTACGAGCAGTACTTC.

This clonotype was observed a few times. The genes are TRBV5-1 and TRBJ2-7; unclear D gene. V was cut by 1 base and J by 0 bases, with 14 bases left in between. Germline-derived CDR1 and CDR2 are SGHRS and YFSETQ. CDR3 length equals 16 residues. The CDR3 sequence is CASSLRSGRSSYEQYF. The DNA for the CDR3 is TGCGCCAGCAGCTTGCGGTCCGGAAGGAGCTCCTACGAGCAGTACTTC.

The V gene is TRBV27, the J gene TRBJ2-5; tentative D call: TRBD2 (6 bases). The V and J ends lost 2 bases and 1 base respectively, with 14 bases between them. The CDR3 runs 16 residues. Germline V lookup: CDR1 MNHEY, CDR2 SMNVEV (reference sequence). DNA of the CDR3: TGTGCCAGCAGTTTAATAGCGGACGGGCTCCAAGAGACCCAGTACTTC. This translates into CASSLIADGLQETQYF.

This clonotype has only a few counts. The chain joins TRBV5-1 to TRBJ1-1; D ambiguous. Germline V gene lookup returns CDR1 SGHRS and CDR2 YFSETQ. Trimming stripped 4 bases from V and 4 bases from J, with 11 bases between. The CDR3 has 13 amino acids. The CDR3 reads CASSLAEVTEAFF. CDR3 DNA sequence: TGCGCCAGCAGCCTCGCGGAGGTCACTGAAGCTTTCTTT.

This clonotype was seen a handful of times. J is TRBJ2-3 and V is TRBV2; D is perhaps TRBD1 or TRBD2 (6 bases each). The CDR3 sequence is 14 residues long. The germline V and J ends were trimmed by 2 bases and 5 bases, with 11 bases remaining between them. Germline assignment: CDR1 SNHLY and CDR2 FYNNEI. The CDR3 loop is CASSEWGAGDTQYF. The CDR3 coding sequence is TGTGCCAGCAGTGAATGGGGGGCAGGAGATACGCAGTATTTT. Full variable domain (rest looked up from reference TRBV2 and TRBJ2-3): EPEVTQTPSHQVTQMGQEVILRCVPISNHLYFYWYRQILGQKVEFLVSFYNNEISEKSEIFDDQFSVERPDGSNFTLKIRSTKLEDSAMYFCASSEWGAGDTQYFGPGTRLTVL.

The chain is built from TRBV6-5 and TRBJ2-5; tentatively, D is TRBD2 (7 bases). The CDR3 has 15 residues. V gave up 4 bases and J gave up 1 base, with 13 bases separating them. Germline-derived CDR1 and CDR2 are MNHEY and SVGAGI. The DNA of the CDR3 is TGTGCCAGCAGTTCCACCGGGGGGCTCCAAGAGACCCAGTACTTC. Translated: CASSSTGGLQETQYF.

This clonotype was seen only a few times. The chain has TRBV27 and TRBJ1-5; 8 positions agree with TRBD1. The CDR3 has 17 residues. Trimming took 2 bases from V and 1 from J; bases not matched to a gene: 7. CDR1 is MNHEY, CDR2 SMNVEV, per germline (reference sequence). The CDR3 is CASSLKGQGNSNQPQHF. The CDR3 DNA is TGTGCCAGCAGTTTAAAAGGACAGGGTAACAGCAATCAGCCCCAGCATTTT.

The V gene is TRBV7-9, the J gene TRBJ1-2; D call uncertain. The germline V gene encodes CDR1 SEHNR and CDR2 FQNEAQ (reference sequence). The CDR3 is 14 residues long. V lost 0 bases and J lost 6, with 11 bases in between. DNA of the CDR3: TGTGCCAGCAGCTTAGCCCTAAACTCAAATGGCTACACCTTC. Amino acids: CASSLALNSNGYTF.